One sample yielded the 20 T cell receptor beta chains listed below, sequenced in a study of T cell repertoires in aging, cancer and after chemotherapy. TRB rearrangements spanning V, D and J were amplified using mixed TRB-A/B primers. MiXCR, applied by TCRdb to the multiplex PCR reads, yields one record per CDR3 protein. The repertoire consists of just under 10,000 distinct CDR3 sequences, with approximately 35% occurring once and the leading ten covering 9.9%. Peripheral blood genomic DNA, not sorted cells or RNA, was the template. Sequencing was done on a sample of blood. The receptor set was obtained from a human donor in good health.

This clonotype was recorded only once. The chain recombines TRBV5-4 with TRBJ1-1; TRBD1 might be the D (5 bases). V lost 3 bases and J 4 bases, leaving 10 bases between the germline ends. This CDR3 region has 13 residues. CDR1 and CDR2 from the germline V gene are SGHNT and YYREEE (reference sequence). This CDR3 reads CASSWDSTTEAFF. The CDR3 DNA is TGTGCCAGCAGCTGGGACTCCACCACTGAAGCTTTCTTT.

This clonotype is judged medium-sized. The CDR3 here is CSVRDRTYEQYF. CDR3 nucleotides: TGCAGCGTGAGGGACAGGACCTACGAGCAGTACTTC. The rearrangement joins TRBV29-1 to TRBJ2-7, with TRBD1 identical over 8 bases. The V gene's germline CDR1 is SQVTM and CDR2 ANQGSEA. J gave up 2 bases and V 6 bases, and 3 bases lay outside the gene matches. This CDR3 has 12 amino acids.

This clonotype showed up just a few times. The V and J genes are TRBV19 and TRBJ2-2; the D is unclear. CDR3 length: 14 residues. CDR1 is LNHDA and CDR2 is SQIVND in the germline V gene (reference sequence). Trimming left V 5 bases short and J 5 bases short, with 12 bases between. This chain's CDR3 is CASSPSFRTGELFF. CDR3 bases: TGTGCCAGTAGTCCTAGTTTCAGGACCGGGGAGCTGTTTTTT.

This clonotype has only one observation. Here the CDR3 DNA reads TGTGCCAGCAGAGTAGGAGGAGCGCAAGAGACCCAGTACTTC. This sequence encodes CASRVGGAQETQYF. The rearrangement links TRBV6-1 to TRBJ2-5; maybe TRBD2 (5 bases). CDR1 and CDR2 from the germline V gene are MNHNS and SASEGT. The CDR3 covers 14 residues. V lost 6 bases, J lost 2 bases, and 13 bases lay in between.

The chain carries TRBV6-1 and TRBJ2-1; D not resolved. The germline gives CDR1 MNHNS, CDR2 SASEGT. This CDR3 comprises 11 residues. V was cut by 7 bases and J by 11 bases, with 12 bases left in between. CDR3 loop: CASTDRSKQFF. DNA for the CDR3: TGTGCCAGCACCGATAGGAGCAAGCAGTTCTTC.

This clonotype turned up a few times. The genes are TRBV19 and TRBJ1-4; 7 positions agree with TRBD1. V trimming: 9 bases; J trimming: 5 bases; junction bases outside the gene matches: 6. The germline V gene encodes CDR1 LNHDA and CDR2 SQIVND (reference sequence). CDR3 size: 13 residues. This CDR3 reads CARPGQPNEKLFF. CDR3 sequence (DNA): TGTGCCAGGCCGGGACAGCCCAATGAAAAACTGTTTTTT.

The chain joins TRBV28 to TRBJ2-1; tentatively, D is TRBD1 (6 bases). The length of the CDR3 is 11 residues. Trimming took off 6 bases at V and 15 bases at J, with 15 bases between the two ends. CDR1 is MDHEN, CDR2 SYDVKM, per germline. CDR3 region: CASSSTGRGFF. CDR3 in DNA: TGTGCCAGCAGCTCTACAGGGCGAGGGTTCTTC.

The chain has TRBV15 and TRBJ2-3; 11 bases line up with TRBD2. V shed 3 bases and J 3 bases; nucleotides not matched to a gene: 8. The CDR3 has 17 residues. Germline V gene data show CDR1 as LNHNV and CDR2 as YYDKDF (reference sequence). This CDR3 is CATSRAPPSGRTDTQYF. Written as DNA, the CDR3 is TGTGCCACCAGCAGGGCCCCCCCTAGCGGGAGGACAGATACGCAGTATTTT.

Regarding this clonotype: A much bigger clone sits one base away, suggesting this may be a read error. The chain recombines TRBV5-4 with TRBJ2-2; D is ambiguous. The CDR3 has 16 amino acids. CDR1 is SGHNT and CDR2 is YYREEE in the germline V gene (reference sequence). V was clipped by 4 bases and J by 5 bases, with 18 bases between them. The CDR3 loop is CASSRGPDPNTGELFF. The CDR3 DNA follows: TGTGCCAGCAGCCGAGGCCCCGACCCAAATACCGGGGAGCTGTTTTTT.

The chain employs TRBV27 and TRBJ1-6, with unresolved D. Germline V gene sequence: CDR1 MNHEY, CDR2 SMNVEV (reference sequence). This CDR3 contains 14 residues. V shed 7 bases and J shed 8 bases, with 15 bases lying between them. This CDR3 is CASILQFGYSPLHF. CDR3 nucleotide sequence: TGTGCCAGCATCCTGCAGTTTGGTTATTCACCCCTCCACTTT.

V and J are TRBV12-3 or TRBV12-4 and TRBJ2-3; no clear D gene. This CDR3 is 13 amino acids long. Deletions cut 8 bases from V and 5 bases from J, with 14 bases between. The CDR3 sequence: CASRRSEIDTQYF. CDR3 nucleotide sequence: TGTGCCAGCCGACGTTCGGAGATAGATACGCAGTATTTT.

By share of the sample, this clonotype is medium-sized (0.01 to 0.1%). V usage is TRBV27 and J usage is TRBJ2-3, with D perhaps matching TRBD2 (7 bases). CDR3 length: 15 residues. Trimming shortened V by 5 bases and J by 3 bases, and 15 bases separated the two germline ends. Germline-derived CDR1 and CDR2 are MNHEY and SMNVEV (reference sequence). CDR3 DNA: TGTGCCAGCAGTACCGCGGGGGCGAGTACAGATACGCAGTATTTT. Amino acid sequence: CASSTAGASTDTQYF.

This clonotype is medium-sized (0.01 to 0.1%). The J gene is TRBJ2-7, the V gene TRBV29-1; 7 nucleotides match TRBD1. With 6 bases clipped from V and 1 base from J, the junction kept 15 bases outside the gene matches. The CDR3 contains 16 residues. Germline CDR1 and CDR2: SQVTM and ANQGSEA. The CDR3 nucleotides are TGCAGCGTGAGCGGTGAAGAGGGGGCGCGATCCTACGAGCAGTACTTC. This encodes CSVSGEEGARSYEQYF.

This clonotype is judged medium-sized. DNA for the CDR3: TGCAGCGTCCCGGGACAGGGCTCCTACAATGAGCAGTTCTTC. This translates into CSVPGQGSYNEQFF. J is TRBJ2-1 and V is TRBV29-1, with 9 bases aligning to TRBD1. The CDR3 length is 14 residues. Germline V lookup: CDR1 SQVTM, CDR2 ANQGSEA. V was clipped by 6 bases and J by 0 bases; unmatched bases: 3.

This clonotype was counted a few times. The V gene is TRBV29-1, the J gene TRBJ2-7; 9 nucleotides agree with TRBD1. The CDR3 is 13 amino acids. V shed 4 bases, J shed 7 bases, and the junction held 8 bases outside the gene matches. Per germline, CDR1 SQVTM and CDR2 ANQGSEA. The CDR3 here is CSVAAWTGDEQYF. The DNA for the CDR3 is TGCAGCGTTGCGGCCTGGACAGGGGATGAGCAGTACTTC.

V gene TRBV6-1 combines with J gene TRBJ1-6, with 7 nucleotides matching TRBD1. V trimming: 5 bases; J trimming: 7 bases; junction bases outside the gene matches: 8. From germline, CDR1 is MNHNS and CDR2 SASEGT. The CDR3 consists of 15 residues. CDR3: CASSKRGQRNSPLHF. CDR3 DNA: TGTGCCAGCAGTAAGAGGGGACAGCGGAATTCACCCCTCCACTTT.

This clonotype has only a few counts. The CDR3 region is CASSLTSGYDTGELFF. In DNA, the CDR3 is TGTGCCAGCAGTCTGACTAGCGGGTATGACACCGGGGAGCTGTTTTTT. The genes are TRBV27 and TRBJ2-2; TRBD2 matches 10 bases. V dropped 5 bases and J dropped 3; count of bases not matched to a gene: 6. Germline CDR1 is MNHEY and CDR2 is SMNVEV (reference sequence). The CDR3 length is 16 residues.

The chain links TRBV19 to TRBJ1-2; tentatively, D is TRBD1 (5 bases). Trimming pared 3 bases from V and 3 bases from J, leaving 5 bases between. Per the germline V gene, CDR1 is LNHDA and CDR2 is SQIVND (reference sequence). CDR3 length equals 12 residues. CDR3 amino acids: CASSMGHYGYTF. The CDR3 nucleotides read TGTGCCAGTAGTATGGGACACTATGGCTACACCTTC.

The V and J genes are TRBV5-6 and TRBJ2-1; 8 bases align to TRBD2. The CDR3 consists of 15 residues. The V and J ends lost 0 bases and 8 bases, in that order; junction bases with no gene match: 7. The V gene's germline CDR1 is SGHDT and CDR2 YYEEEE. The CDR3 coding sequence is TGTGCCAGCAGCTTGGGGGTGGGACTAGGGGATGAGCAGTTCTTC. This encodes CASSLGVGLGDEQFF.

Relative to its sample, this clonotype is medium-sized. The CDR3 region has the DNA TGTGCCACCAGCAGCGCCCTAGCGGGAGGCTACGAGCAGTACTTC. This encodes CATSSALAGGYEQYF. This sequence joins TRBV15 and TRBJ2-7; 11 bases agree with TRBD2. The ends lost 3 bases at V and 3 bases at J; junction bases unmatched: 4. The germline CDR1 and CDR2 sequences are LNHNV and YYDKDF (reference sequence). This CDR3 has 15 residues.